The present T cell receptor (beta chain) was sequenced within a study of response to subunit inactivated influenza vaccine. General observations from the study: A suggestion made by the authors is that each seasonal influenza vaccination recruits few new T cells.

MiXCR, run by TCRdb on the RT-PCR reads, gives a single entry per CDR3 protein. The table has 530,000 or so distinct CDR3 sequences, around 25% seen once; the top ten hold over 1.5%. The CDR3 totals 16 residues. Germline CDR1 reads LGHNA; CDR2 reads YSLEER. V was pared by 2 bases and J by 7 bases, with 8 bases of the junction left unmatched. A word on this clonotype: The antigen is undetermined.

The chain is built from TRBV4-3 and TRBJ1-6; 7 nucleotides align to TRBD1. This TCR came from a middle-aged man who received an inactivated influenza vaccine. The sequencing here drew on CD4+ T cells sorted from PBMCs, taken approximately 5 days after vaccination. CDR3 bases: TGCGCCAGCAGCCAATCACCCGCCAGGGGGAATTCACCCCTCCACTTT. Translation: CASSQSPARGNSPLHF.